This T cell receptor beta chain was documented in a study of T-cell memory formation after mild COVID-19. CDR3 length equals 16 residues. The V gene end was trimmed by 2 bases and the J gene end by 1 base; junction bases not matched to a gene: 3. Germline-derived CDR1 and CDR2 are SGHTA and FQGTGA. TCRdb reprocessed the 5' RACE reads via MiXCR and lists one record per CDR3 protein. The data hold approximately 560,000 distinct CDR3 sequences, with approximately 15% observed a single time. The sample consisted of PBMCs or a T cell subset sorted from them (not recorded which). V is TRBV7-3 and J is TRBJ2-5; 11 bases fit TRBD1. The sequence came from an adult woman who had mild COVID-19 (a few samples of this study predate the infection). Cell type and time point are not known. CDR3 coding DNA: TGTGCCAGCAGCTTAGGGACAGGGGGTCGCCAAGAGACCCAGTACTTC. As protein: CASSLGTGGRQETQYF.